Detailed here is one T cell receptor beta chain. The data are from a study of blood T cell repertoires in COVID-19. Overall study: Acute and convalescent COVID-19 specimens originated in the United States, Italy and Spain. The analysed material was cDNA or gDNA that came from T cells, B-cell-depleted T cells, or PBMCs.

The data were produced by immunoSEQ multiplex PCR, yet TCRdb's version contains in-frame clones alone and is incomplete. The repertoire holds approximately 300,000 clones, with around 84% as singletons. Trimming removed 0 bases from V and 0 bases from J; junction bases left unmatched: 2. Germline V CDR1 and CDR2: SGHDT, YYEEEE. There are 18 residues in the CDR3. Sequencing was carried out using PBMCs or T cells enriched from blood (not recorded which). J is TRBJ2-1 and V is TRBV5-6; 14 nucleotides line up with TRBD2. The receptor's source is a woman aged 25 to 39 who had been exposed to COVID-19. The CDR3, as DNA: TGTGCCAGCAGCTTGGGAGGGACTAGCGGGAGCTCCTACAATGAGCAGTTCTTC. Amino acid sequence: CASSLGGTSGSSYNEQFF.